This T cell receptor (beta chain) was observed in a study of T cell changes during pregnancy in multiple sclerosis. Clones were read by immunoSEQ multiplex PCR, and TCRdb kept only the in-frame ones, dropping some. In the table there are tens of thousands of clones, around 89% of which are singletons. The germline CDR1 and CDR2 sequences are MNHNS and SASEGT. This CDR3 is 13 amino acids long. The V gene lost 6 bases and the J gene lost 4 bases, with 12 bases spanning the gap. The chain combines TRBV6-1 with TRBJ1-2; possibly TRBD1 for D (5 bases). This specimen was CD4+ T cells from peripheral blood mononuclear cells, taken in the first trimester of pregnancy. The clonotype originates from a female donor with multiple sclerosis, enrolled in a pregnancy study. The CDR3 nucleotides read TGTGCCAGCAGGCCGGACAAGATCTATGGCTACACCTTC. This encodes CASRPDKIYGYTF.